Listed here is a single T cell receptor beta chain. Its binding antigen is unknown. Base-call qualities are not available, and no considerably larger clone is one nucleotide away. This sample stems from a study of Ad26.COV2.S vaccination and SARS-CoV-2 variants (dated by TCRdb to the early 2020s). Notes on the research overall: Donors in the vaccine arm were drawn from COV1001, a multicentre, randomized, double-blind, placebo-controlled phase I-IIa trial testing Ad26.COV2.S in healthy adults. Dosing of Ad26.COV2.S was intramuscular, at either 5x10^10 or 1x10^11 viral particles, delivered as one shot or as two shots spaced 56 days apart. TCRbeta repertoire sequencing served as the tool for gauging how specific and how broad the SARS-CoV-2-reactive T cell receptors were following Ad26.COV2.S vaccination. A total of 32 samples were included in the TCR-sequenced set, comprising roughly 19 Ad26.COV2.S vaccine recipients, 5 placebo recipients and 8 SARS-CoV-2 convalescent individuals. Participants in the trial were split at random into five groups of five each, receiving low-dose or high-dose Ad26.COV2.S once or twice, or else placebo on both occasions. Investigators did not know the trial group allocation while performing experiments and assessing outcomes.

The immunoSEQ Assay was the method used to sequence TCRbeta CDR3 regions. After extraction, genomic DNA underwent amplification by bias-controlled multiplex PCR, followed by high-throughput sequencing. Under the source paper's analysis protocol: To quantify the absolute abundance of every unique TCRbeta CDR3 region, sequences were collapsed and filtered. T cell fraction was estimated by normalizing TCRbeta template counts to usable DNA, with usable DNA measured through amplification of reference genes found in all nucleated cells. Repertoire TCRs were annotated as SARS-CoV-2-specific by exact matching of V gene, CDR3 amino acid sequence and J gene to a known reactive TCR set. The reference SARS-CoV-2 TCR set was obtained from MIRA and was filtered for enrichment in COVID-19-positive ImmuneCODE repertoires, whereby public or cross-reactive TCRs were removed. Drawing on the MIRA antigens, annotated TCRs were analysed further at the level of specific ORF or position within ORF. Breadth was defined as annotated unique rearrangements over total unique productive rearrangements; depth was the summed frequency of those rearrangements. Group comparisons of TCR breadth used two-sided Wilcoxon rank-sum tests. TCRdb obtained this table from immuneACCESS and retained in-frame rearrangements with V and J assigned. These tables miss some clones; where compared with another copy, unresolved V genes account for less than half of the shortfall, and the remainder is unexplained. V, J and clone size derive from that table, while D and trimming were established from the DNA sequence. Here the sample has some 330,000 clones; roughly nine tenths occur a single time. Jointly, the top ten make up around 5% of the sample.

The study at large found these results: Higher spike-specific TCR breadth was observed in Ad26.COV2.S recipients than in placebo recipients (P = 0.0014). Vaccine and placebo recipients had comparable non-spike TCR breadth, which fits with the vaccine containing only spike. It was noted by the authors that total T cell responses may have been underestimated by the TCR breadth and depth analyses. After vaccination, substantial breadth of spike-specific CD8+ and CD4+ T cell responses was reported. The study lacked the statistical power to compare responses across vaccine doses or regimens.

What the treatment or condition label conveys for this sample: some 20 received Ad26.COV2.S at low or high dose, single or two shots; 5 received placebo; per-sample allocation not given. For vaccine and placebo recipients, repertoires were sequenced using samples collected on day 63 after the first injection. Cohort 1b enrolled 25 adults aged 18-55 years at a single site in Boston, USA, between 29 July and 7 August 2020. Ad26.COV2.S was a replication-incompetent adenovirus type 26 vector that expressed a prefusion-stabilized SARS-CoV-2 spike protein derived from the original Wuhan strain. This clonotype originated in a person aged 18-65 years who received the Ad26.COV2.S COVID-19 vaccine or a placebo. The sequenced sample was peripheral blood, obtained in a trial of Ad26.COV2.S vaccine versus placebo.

The nucleotide sequence reads as follows: TGTGCCAGCAGCTTATTAGTAGGTGGATGGAGTTACTATGGCTACACCTTC. Its amino acids are CASSLLVGGWSYYGYTF. The V and J segments used are TRBV7-2 and TRBJ1-2; the D gene remains uncertain. For CDR1 and CDR2, the germline V gene lists SGHTA and FQGNSA. V drops 2 bases and J drops 3 bases, leaving 19 bases in between. Measured from the cysteine to the phenylalanine, the CDR3 is 17 residues long. Only the CDR3 DNA is retained, 51 bases long and in frame from the first base.